A selection of T cell receptor beta chains follows, all from one sample in a study of T-cell memory formation after mild COVID-19. In TCRdb, the 5' RACE reads were re-called with MiXCR into one record per CDR3 protein. Of fewer than 300,000 distinct CDR3 sequences in the sample, over 15% were seen once. Material: PBMCs or a T cell subset sorted from them (not recorded which). The origin of the receptors is a young man who had mild COVID-19 (a few samples of this study predate the infection). Cell type and time point are not known. Both conserved end residues are part of each CDR3. The D gene is left open where the match is weak. Clone size is stated in some rows and not others, as once, few, many or a class when expanded.

abundance: few; j_gene: TRBJ2-5; d_gene: TRBD2; v_gene: TRBV20-1; CDR3aa: CSASSAGGGWTQYF; CDR3nt: TGCAGTGCCTCGTCGGCGGGGGGCGGATGGACCCAGTACTTC
abundance: few; j_gene: TRBJ2-5; d_gene: TRBD1; v_gene: TRBV7-9; CDR3aa: CASSLGGTGAETQYF; CDR3nt: TGTGCCAGCAGCTTAGGAGGGACAGGGGCAGAGACCCAGTACTTC
abundance: NA; j_gene: TRBJ2-1; d_gene: NA; v_gene: TRBV9; CDR3aa: CASSPGTGSNKRGNEQFF; CDR3nt: TGTGCCAGCAGCCCCGGTACAGGGAGTAATAAACGCGGCAATGAGCAGTTCTTC
abundance: many; j_gene: TRBJ1-4; d_gene: TRBD1; v_gene: TRBV7-2; CDR3aa: CASSRGRVRTGGGKLFF; CDR3nt: TGTGCCAGCAGCCGAGGCCGAGTGAGGACAGGGGGCGGAAAACTGTTTTTT
abundance: few; j_gene: TRBJ1-1; d_gene: NA; v_gene: TRBV4-1; CDR3aa: CASSQVGGRRDTEAFF; CDR3nt: TGCGCCAGCAGCCAAGTCGGGGGGCGTAGGGACACTGAAGCTTTCTTT
abundance: NA; j_gene: TRBJ2-1; d_gene: NA; v_gene: TRBV12-3/TRBV12-4; CDR3aa: CASSSRGYNEQFF; CDR3nt: TGTGCCAGCAGTTCAAGGGGTTACAATGAGCAGTTCTTC
abundance: NA; j_gene: TRBJ2-4; d_gene: NA; v_gene: TRBV18; CDR3aa: CASSPDLAKNIQYF; CDR3nt: TGTGCCAGCTCACCGGACCTAGCCAAAAACATTCAGTACTTC
abundance: NA; j_gene: TRBJ1-6; d_gene: NA; v_gene: TRBV5-1; CDR3aa: CASSSGTGGSIYNSPLHF; CDR3nt: TGCGCCAGCAGCTCCGGGACGGGGGGCTCCATCTATAATTCACCCCTCCACTTT
abundance: NA; j_gene: TRBJ2-7; d_gene: NA; v_gene: TRBV4-2; CDR3aa: CASSQGETGVHEQYF; CDR3nt: TGTGCCAGCAGCCAAGGGGAGACAGGTGTCCACGAGCAGTACTTC
abundance: NA; j_gene: TRBJ2-3; d_gene: NA; v_gene: TRBV5-1; CDR3aa: CASSLQRGPDTQYF; CDR3nt: TGCGCCAGCAGCTTGCAACGGGGTCCAGATACGCAGTATTTT
abundance: NA; j_gene: TRBJ2-3; d_gene: TRBD1; v_gene: TRBV10-3; CDR3aa: CAIKGNRGSSTDTQYF; CDR3nt: TGTGCCATCAAGGGGAACAGGGGTTCTAGCACAGATACGCAGTATTTT
abundance: NA; j_gene: TRBJ1-1; d_gene: TRBD1; v_gene: TRBV19; CDR3aa: CASSFRTGLGTEAFF; CDR3nt: TGTGCCAGTAGTTTTCGGACAGGGCTGGGAACTGAAGCTTTCTTT
abundance: many; j_gene: TRBJ2-1; d_gene: NA; v_gene: TRBV14; CDR3aa: CASSQYRLSSYNEQFF; CDR3nt: TGTGCCAGCAGTCAATACAGGCTGAGCTCCTACAATGAGCAGTTCTTC
abundance: few; j_gene: TRBJ2-7; d_gene: TRBD1; v_gene: TRBV4-1; CDR3aa: CASSPGTGLSYEQYF; CDR3nt: TGCGCCAGCAGCCCAGGGACAGGTCTCTCCTACGAGCAGTACTTC
abundance: few; j_gene: TRBJ2-5; d_gene: NA; v_gene: TRBV6-5; CDR3aa: CASRQGLHGETQYF; CDR3nt: TGTGCCAGCAGGCAGGGACTCCACGGGGAGACCCAGTACTTC
abundance: many; j_gene: TRBJ1-5; d_gene: NA; v_gene: TRBV12-3/TRBV12-4; CDR3aa: CASTQDSNQPQHF; CDR3nt: TGTGCCAGCACCCAGGATAGCAATCAGCCCCAGCATTTT
abundance: few; j_gene: TRBJ2-1; d_gene: NA; v_gene: TRBV6-2/TRBV6-3; CDR3aa: CASSSTSPYNEQFF; CDR3nt: TGTGCCAGCAGTTCTACTAGTCCCTACAATGAGCAGTTCTTC
abundance: NA; j_gene: TRBJ2-3; d_gene: NA; v_gene: TRBV12-3/TRBV12-4; CDR3aa: CASSPYRDDTQYF; CDR3nt: TGTGCCAGCAGCCCGTACAGGGACGATACGCAGTATTTT
abundance: many; j_gene: TRBJ2-1; d_gene: NA; v_gene: TRBV29-1; CDR3aa: CSAARDMGYNEQFF; CDR3nt: TGCAGCGCGGCCCGGGACATGGGGTACAATGAGCAGTTCTTC
abundance: many; j_gene: TRBJ2-7; d_gene: NA; v_gene: TRBV28; CDR3aa: CASTEDVRSTYEQYF; CDR3nt: TGTGCCAGCACCGAAGACGTTCGCTCTACCTACGAGCAGTACTTC
abundance: NA; j_gene: TRBJ1-5; d_gene: NA; v_gene: TRBV30; CDR3aa: CAWSVQYSQPQHF; CDR3nt: TGTGCCTGGAGTGTACAGTATAGTCAGCCCCAGCATTTT
abundance: few; j_gene: TRBJ1-6; d_gene: NA; v_gene: TRBV27; CDR3aa: CASSFWDPIALHF; CDR3nt: TGTGCCAGCAGTTTTTGGGACCCGATCGCCCTCCACTTT
abundance: many; j_gene: TRBJ1-2; d_gene: NA; v_gene: TRBV3-1; CDR3aa: CASSHIDTLYYGYTF; CDR3nt: TGTGCCAGCAGCCATATCGACACCTTATACTATGGCTACACCTTC
abundance: many; j_gene: TRBJ2-7; d_gene: NA; v_gene: TRBV4-1; CDR3aa: CASSQGREQYF; CDR3nt: TGCGCCAGCAGCCAGGGGCGAGAGCAGTACTTC
abundance: few; j_gene: TRBJ1-1; d_gene: NA; v_gene: TRBV6-6; CDR3aa: CASSYSSTGSEAFF; CDR3nt: TGTGCCAGCAGTTACTCTTCAACAGGTTCCGAAGCTTTCTTT
abundance: NA; j_gene: TRBJ1-1; d_gene: NA; v_gene: TRBV7-3; CDR3aa: CASSLAGANTEAFF; CDR3nt: TGTGCCAGCAGCTTAGCAGGAGCGAACACTGAAGCTTTCTTT
abundance: NA; j_gene: TRBJ2-7; d_gene: NA; v_gene: TRBV5-5; CDR3aa: CASRGKRYYEQYF; CDR3nt: TGTGCCAGCAGGGGTAAAAGGTACTACGAGCAGTACTTC
abundance: NA; j_gene: TRBJ2-3; d_gene: TRBD2; v_gene: TRBV24-1; CDR3aa: CATSDPTSGGFTDTQYF; CDR3nt: TGTGCCACCAGTGATCCGACTAGCGGGGGTTTCACAGATACGCAGTATTTT
abundance: NA; j_gene: TRBJ2-2; d_gene: TRBD1; v_gene: TRBV7-6; CDR3aa: CASSPGQGGVGELFF; CDR3nt: TGTGCCAGCAGCCCCGGACAGGGGGGGGTCGGGGAGCTGTTTTTT
abundance: NA; j_gene: TRBJ2-1; d_gene: TRBD1; v_gene: TRBV28; CDR3aa: CASSSGQGGTYNEQFF; CDR3nt: TGTGCCAGCAGCTCCGGACAGGGAGGTACCTACAATGAGCAGTTCTTC
abundance: few; j_gene: TRBJ1-1; d_gene: TRBD1; v_gene: TRBV6-1; CDR3aa: CASRLLTGGVTEAFF; CDR3nt: TGTGCCAGCAGGTTGTTGACAGGGGGGGTGACTGAAGCTTTCTTT
abundance: NA; j_gene: TRBJ1-6; d_gene: NA; v_gene: TRBV12-3/TRBV12-4; CDR3aa: CASSPGGAGNSPLHF; CDR3nt: TGTGCCAGCAGTCCGGGGGGGGCAGGGAATTCACCCCTCCACTTT
abundance: few; j_gene: TRBJ2-1; d_gene: NA; v_gene: TRBV6-1; CDR3aa: CASRDPPGNEQFF; CDR3nt: TGTGCCAGCAGGGACCCCCCGGGTAATGAGCAGTTCTTC
abundance: NA; j_gene: TRBJ2-1; d_gene: TRBD2; v_gene: TRBV7-8; CDR3aa: CASSLPYLAGWDEQFF; CDR3nt: TGTGCCAGCAGCTTACCGTACCTAGCGGGGTGGGATGAGCAGTTCTTC
abundance: NA; j_gene: TRBJ2-5; d_gene: NA; v_gene: TRBV6-5; CDR3aa: CASRLSRREQETQYF; CDR3nt: TGTGCCAGCAGGCTTAGCCGAAGGGAACAAGAGACCCAGTACTTC
abundance: few; j_gene: TRBJ2-1; d_gene: TRBD1; v_gene: TRBV7-2; CDR3aa: CASKSPGQGFEQFF; CDR3nt: TGTGCCAGCAAATCACCCGGACAGGGCTTCGAGCAGTTCTTC
abundance: NA; j_gene: TRBJ2-1; d_gene: TRBD1; v_gene: TRBV5-1; CDR3aa: CASSWDRPYNEQFF; CDR3nt: TGCGCCAGCAGCTGGGACAGACCCTACAATGAGCAGTTCTTC
abundance: few; j_gene: TRBJ1-2; d_gene: NA; v_gene: TRBV7-2; CDR3aa: CASSPGHINYGYTF; CDR3nt: TGTGCCAGCAGCCCGGGACATATTAACTATGGCTACACCTTC
abundance: NA; j_gene: TRBJ2-5; d_gene: NA; v_gene: TRBV3-1; CDR3aa: CASSQWETQYF; CDR3nt: TGTGCCAGCAGCCAATGGGAGACCCAGTACTTC
abundance: NA; j_gene: TRBJ2-2; d_gene: TRBD1; v_gene: TRBV5-1; CDR3aa: CASSETGATGELFF; CDR3nt: TGCGCCAGCAGCGAGACAGGGGCCACCGGGGAGCTGTTTTTT
abundance: NA; j_gene: TRBJ1-1; d_gene: NA; v_gene: TRBV6-5; CDR3aa: CASYRTVNTEAFF; CDR3nt: TGTGCCAGCTACCGGACGGTAAACACTGAAGCTTTCTTT
abundance: NA; j_gene: TRBJ2-3; d_gene: NA; v_gene: TRBV5-8; CDR3aa: CASSTGTFTDTQYF; CDR3nt: TGTGCCAGCAGCACCGGGACTTTCACAGATACGCAGTATTTT
abundance: NA; j_gene: TRBJ2-5; d_gene: NA; v_gene: TRBV5-1; CDR3aa: CASSLALRGGETQYF; CDR3nt: TGCGCCAGCAGCTTGGCTTTGCGGGGCGGAGAGACCCAGTACTTC
abundance: few; j_gene: TRBJ2-1; d_gene: NA; v_gene: TRBV4-3; CDR3aa: CASSQDWGSYNEQFF; CDR3nt: TGCGCCAGCAGCCAAGACTGGGGCTCCTACAATGAGCAGTTCTTC
abundance: few; j_gene: TRBJ1-6; d_gene: NA; v_gene: TRBV4-3; CDR3aa: CASSQGTLSGSPLHF; CDR3nt: TGCGCCAGCAGCCAAGGGACCTTAAGCGGTTCACCCCTCCACTTT
abundance: NA; j_gene: TRBJ2-5; d_gene: NA; v_gene: TRBV20-1; CDR3aa: CSARDPKGATETQYF; CDR3nt: TGCAGTGCTAGAGATCCAAAAGGGGCGACGGAGACCCAGTACTTC
abundance: few; j_gene: TRBJ2-5; d_gene: NA; v_gene: TRBV6-2/TRBV6-3; CDR3aa: CAISHRGETQYF; CDR3nt: TGTGCCATCTCCCACCGGGGGGAGACCCAGTACTTC
abundance: NA; j_gene: TRBJ2-7; d_gene: NA; v_gene: TRBV4-3; CDR3aa: CASSQGRNYEQYF; CDR3nt: TGCGCCAGCAGCCAAGGACGGAACTACGAGCAGTACTTC
abundance: NA; j_gene: TRBJ2-1; d_gene: NA; v_gene: TRBV7-9; CDR3aa: CASSLDGPGIYNEQFF; CDR3nt: TGTGCCAGCAGCTTAGACGGCCCAGGGATCTACAATGAGCAGTTCTTC
abundance: many; j_gene: TRBJ2-4; d_gene: TRBD2; v_gene: TRBV5-5; CDR3aa: CASSFLAGGSNIQYF; CDR3nt: TGTGCCAGCAGCTTTCTAGCGGGGGGGTCTAACATTCAGTACTTC
abundance: NA; j_gene: TRBJ2-1; d_gene: TRBD2; v_gene: TRBV5-1; CDR3aa: CASSLSGIDEQFF; CDR3nt: TGCGCCAGCAGCTTGAGCGGGATAGATGAGCAGTTCTTC
abundance: NA; j_gene: TRBJ1-2; d_gene: NA; v_gene: TRBV9; CDR3aa: CASSSTTRDGYTF; CDR3nt: TGTGCCAGCAGCAGCACCACAAGGGACGGCTACACCTTC
abundance: NA; j_gene: TRBJ1-1; d_gene: NA; v_gene: TRBV12-3/TRBV12-4; CDR3aa: CASSRSGTLDTEAFF; CDR3nt: TGTGCCAGCAGTCGATCCGGGACCCTCGACACTGAAGCTTTCTTT
abundance: few; j_gene: TRBJ1-3; d_gene: TRBD1; v_gene: TRBV20-1; CDR3aa: CSARTGIGNTIYF; CDR3nt: TGCAGTGCCAGGACAGGGATAGGAAACACCATATATTTT
abundance: few; j_gene: TRBJ1-1; d_gene: TRBD1; v_gene: TRBV14; CDR3aa: CASSRVGTGATEAFF; CDR3nt: TGTGCCAGCAGCCGCGTCGGGACAGGGGCCACTGAAGCTTTCTTT
abundance: NA; j_gene: TRBJ1-1; d_gene: NA; v_gene: TRBV12-3/TRBV12-4; CDR3aa: CASSPTSRRMGTEAFF; CDR3nt: TGTGCCAGCAGCCCTACTTCTAGACGGATGGGCACTGAAGCTTTCTTT
abundance: NA; j_gene: TRBJ2-5; d_gene: NA; v_gene: TRBV6-5; CDR3aa: CASSYSMAGILGTQYF; CDR3nt: TGTGCCAGCAGTTACTCGATGGCGGGAATCTTGGGAACCCAGTACTTC
abundance: NA; j_gene: TRBJ1-3; d_gene: NA; v_gene: TRBV4-2; CDR3aa: CASSQDSGSGNTIYF; CDR3nt: TGTGCCAGCAGTCAAGATTCAGGGTCTGGAAACACCATATATTTT